This T cell receptor beta chain was recorded in a study of memory CD4+ T cells and cytomegalovirus serostatus. As for the study in general: This sample comes from healthy Belgian adults, about nine CMV seropositive, 20 to 25 seronegative.

As originally analysed: Out-of-frame sequences were removed, leaving some 2 million distinct TCRbeta sequences. The assay was immunoSEQ multiplex PCR, and TCRdb's table has in-frame clones only and misses some. The V and J calls and clone size are taken from that table; D and trimming were inferred from the DNA. In the table there are tens of thousands of clones, less than 85% of which are singletons. Notes on the study in general: CMV serostatus prediction reached median AUC about 0.95, or 0.9 with US-trained model. The CMV-associated TCR signature appears largely within the CD4+ memory repertoire.

The sort gate was single viable CD3+CD4+CD8-CD45RO+ cells for memory CD4+ T cells. To note about this clone: Its antigen remains unknown.

The germline CDR1 and CDR2 sequences are SGHAT and FQNNGV. The CDR3 runs to 13 residues. The junction had 8 bases not matched to a gene; V was cut back by 6 bases and J by 6 bases. This rearrangement joins TRBV11-2 to TRBJ2-7; 7 bases fit TRBD1. This TCR came from an adult in good health and CMV-seronegative. The sequencing sample was made of memory CD4+ T cells from blood. The CDR3 nucleotides read TGTGCCAGCAGTAAACAGGGGTTTGGCGAGCAGTACTTC. Residues: CASSKQGFGEQYF.